Below, one T cell receptor (beta chain) is given with its context. Antigen: not known. The data were obtained in a study of response to subunit inactivated influenza vaccine. TCRdb re-analysed the RT-PCR reads in MiXCR, keeping a single row per CDR3 protein. The sample has 600,000 to 850,000 distinct CDR3 sequences; about 15% are singletons. Germline V gene lookup returns CDR1 MGHRA and CDR2 YSYEKL. The trim removed 7 bases at V and 6 bases at J, leaving 13 bases unmatched. There are 17 residues in the CDR3. Study observations and caveats: Authors suggested seasonal influenza vaccinations each recruit few new T cells.

This clonotype was sampled from a man in his fifties who received an inactivated influenza vaccine. The chain combines TRBV4-1 with TRBJ2-2; 11 bases align to TRBD1. Sequences were derived from PBMCs from blood, sampled roughly 15 days before vaccination. CDR3 loop: CASTTFTGTGGSGELFF. The CDR3 nucleotides read TGCGCCAGCACCACTTTCACCGGGACAGGGGGATCCGGGGAGCTGTTTTTT.